This T cell receptor (beta chain) comes out of a study of OX40 agonist ivuxolimab in advanced cancers. Assay: immunoSEQ multiplex PCR; the TCRdb copy retains only in-frame clones and omits some. Among tens of thousands of clones listed, over 80% were seen once. V was cut by 2 bases and J by 5 bases, with 9 bases left in between. The CDR3 loop spans 13 amino acids. The germline V gene encodes CDR1 MNHEY and CDR2 SMNVEV (reference sequence). This clone was observed a handful of times. This sample also contains other DNA sequences that code for the same CDR3. This sample comprised CD4+ or CD8+ T cells sorted from blood, obtained in a trial of the OX40 agonist ivuxolimab. V is TRBV27 and J is TRBJ1-2, with D perhaps TRBD1 (5 bases). This receptor was obtained from an adult with an advanced solid tumor such as melanoma, head and neck, liver or kidney cancer. CDR3 coding DNA: TGTGCCAGCAGTTTAGGGGGGACTTATGGCTACACCTTC. This codes for CASSLGGTYGYTF.